This T cell receptor (beta chain) was identified in a study of blood T cells in healthy people across ages. With a J-beta primer mix and a sample-barcoded 5' primer, a second PCR ran 7 to 11 cycles. Using its own MiXCR run on the 5' RACE reads, TCRdb lists one record per CDR3 protein. The sample includes fewer than 1,000,000 distinct CDR3 sequences, 44% of them seen just once. Germline CDR1 reads SEHNR; CDR2 reads FQNEAQ (reference sequence). The CDR3 sequence is 13 residues long. The V and J ends lost 5 bases and 6 bases respectively, with 13 bases between them. The specimen was blood. V gene TRBV7-9 combines with J gene TRBJ1-2; weak D call: TRBD1 (5 bases). This receptor was obtained from a man aged 55-75 years in good health. This chain's CDR3 is CASSRDSFHGYTF. In nucleotides, the CDR3 is TGTGCCAGCAGCCGAGACAGCTTCCATGGCTACACCTTC.